This T cell receptor beta chain was identified in a study of T-cell reconstitution after alpha-beta-depleted transplantation in children. Molecular barcoding with unique molecular identifiers was used for the TCRbeta library. TCRdb fed the PCR reads into MiXCR, producing one record per CDR3 protein. The data contain hundreds of thousands of distinct CDR3 sequences, approximately 14% of them seen just once; the ten biggest clones take up around 0.79%. This clonotype was recorded a few times. What it binds is unknown. Study results and caveats: Some patients' high day-60 TCRbeta diversity was traced to surviving recipient T cells and thymic progenitors. The authors attributed T-cell counts and diversity one year after transplant mostly to newly produced T cells. It was reported that alpha-beta T cells came from several hundred expanded graft clones (about two months after transplant).

The sequence came from a girl aged 2-9 years with congenital amegakaryocytic thrombocytopenia, due to receive a stem cell transplant. The sequences come from PBMCs, collected before TCRalphabeta/CD19-depleted stem cell transplant.

The CDR3, as DNA: TGCGCCAGCAGCCAAGTGGCAGCGAAATCCTACGAGCAGTACTTC. Residues: CASSQVAAKSYEQYF. This chain joins TRBV4-1 and TRBJ2-7; D gene uncertain. Germline CDR1 is MGHRA and CDR2 is YSYEKL. The germline V and J ends were trimmed by 1 base and 1 base, with 11 bases remaining between them. This CDR3 is built from 15 residues.